This T cell receptor (beta chain) was captured in a study of shared clonotypes between healthy human individuals. Deep level was the assay's run setting. TCRdb's copy holds only in-frame clones and misses some; the assay was immunoSEQ multiplex PCR. The repertoire consists of some 510,000 clones, with roughly 78% occurring once and the leading ten covering over 10%. CDR1 is SGHVS, CDR2 FQNEAQ, per germline. The germline V and J ends were trimmed by 2 bases and 10 bases, with 12 bases remaining between them. The CDR3 runs to 13 residues. A remark on this clone: The antigen remains undetermined.

Genomic DNA from unsorted samples was obtained from 70 million to 95 million PBMCs (per sample). Study-wide points: It was anticipated that sequencing depth would influence how many clonotypes donors shared.

The gene calls are TRBV7-8 and TRBJ2-1; D gene ambiguous. The sequence came from a woman in her thirties or forties in good health. Some clones in this sample may be carry-over from other donors' samples. Specimen: PBMCs. CDR3 amino acids: CASSLLAQREQFF. The CDR3 region has the DNA TGTGCCAGCAGCTTACTTGCACAAAGGGAGCAGTTCTTC.